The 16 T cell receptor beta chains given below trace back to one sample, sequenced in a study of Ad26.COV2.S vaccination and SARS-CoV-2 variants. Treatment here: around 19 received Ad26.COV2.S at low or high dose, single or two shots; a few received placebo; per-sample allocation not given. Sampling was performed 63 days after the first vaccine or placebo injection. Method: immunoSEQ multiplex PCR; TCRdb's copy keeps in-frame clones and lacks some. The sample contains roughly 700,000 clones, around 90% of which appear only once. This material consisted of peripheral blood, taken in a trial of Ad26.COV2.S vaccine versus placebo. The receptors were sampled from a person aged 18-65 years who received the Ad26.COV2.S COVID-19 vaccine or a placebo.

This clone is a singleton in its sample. CDR3 nucleotides: TGTGCCAGCAGCCAAGAGTGGTGGCGGCGGGGTGAGACCCAGTACTTC. As protein: CASSQEWWRRGETQYF. V usage is TRBV3-1 (or the pseudogene TRBV3-2) and J usage is TRBJ2-5; possible D gene TRBD2, 6 bases. The V gene's germline CDR1 is LGHDT and CDR2 YNNKEL (reference sequence). The CDR3 length is 16 residues. Trimming shortened V by 0 bases and J by 5 bases, and 16 bases separated the two germline ends.

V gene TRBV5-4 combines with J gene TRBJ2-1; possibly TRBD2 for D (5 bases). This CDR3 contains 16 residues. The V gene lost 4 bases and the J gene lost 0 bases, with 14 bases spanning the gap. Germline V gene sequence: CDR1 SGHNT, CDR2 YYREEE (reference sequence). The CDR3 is CASSSKVGSSYNEQFF. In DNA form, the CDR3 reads TGTGCCAGCAGCAGTAAGGTAGGGAGCTCCTACAATGAGCAGTTCTTC. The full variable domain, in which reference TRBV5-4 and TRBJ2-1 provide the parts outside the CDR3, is ETGVTQSPTHLIKTRGQQVTLRCSSQSGHNTVSWYQQALGQGPQFIFQYYREEENGRGNFPPRFSGLQFPNYSSELNVNALELDDSALYLCASSSKVGSSYNEQFFGPGTRLTVL.

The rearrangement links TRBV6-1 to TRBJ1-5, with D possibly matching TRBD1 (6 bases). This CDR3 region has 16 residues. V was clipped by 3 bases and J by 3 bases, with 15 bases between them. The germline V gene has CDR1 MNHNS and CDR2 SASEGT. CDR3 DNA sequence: TGTGCCAGCAGTGATCCTCAGGGGTTATACAATCAGCCCCAGCATTTT. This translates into CASSDPQGLYNQPQHF.

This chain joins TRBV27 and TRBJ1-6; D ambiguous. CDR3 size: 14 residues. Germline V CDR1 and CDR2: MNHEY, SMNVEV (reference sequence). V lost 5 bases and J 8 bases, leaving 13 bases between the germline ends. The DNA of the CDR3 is TGTGCCAGCAGTCTCCGGACTGCCTATTCACCCCTCCACTTT. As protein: CASSLRTAYSPLHF.

The CDR3 nucleotides read TGTGCCTGGAGTGCGGCAGGGGGACGCACTGAAGCTTTCTTT. Protein sequence: CAWSAAGGRTEAFF. This sequence joins TRBV30 and TRBJ1-1, with 7 bases that match TRBD1. J lost 4 bases, V lost 1 base, and 6 bases had no gene match. The CDR3 spans 14 residues. Germline-derived CDR1 and CDR2 are GTSNPN and SVGIG (reference sequence).

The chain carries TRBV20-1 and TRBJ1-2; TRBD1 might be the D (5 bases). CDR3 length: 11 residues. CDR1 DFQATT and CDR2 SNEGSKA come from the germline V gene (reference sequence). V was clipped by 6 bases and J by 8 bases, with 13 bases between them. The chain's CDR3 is CSAPGRGGYTF. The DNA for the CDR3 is TGCAGTGCCCCGGGGCGGGGCGGCTACACCTTC.

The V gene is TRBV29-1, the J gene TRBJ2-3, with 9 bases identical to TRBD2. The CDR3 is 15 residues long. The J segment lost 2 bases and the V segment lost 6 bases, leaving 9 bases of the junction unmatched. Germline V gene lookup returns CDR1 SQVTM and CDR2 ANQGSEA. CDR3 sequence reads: CSVPRAGGYTDTQYF. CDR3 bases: TGCAGCGTCCCAAGGGCGGGAGGGTACACAGATACGCAGTATTTT.

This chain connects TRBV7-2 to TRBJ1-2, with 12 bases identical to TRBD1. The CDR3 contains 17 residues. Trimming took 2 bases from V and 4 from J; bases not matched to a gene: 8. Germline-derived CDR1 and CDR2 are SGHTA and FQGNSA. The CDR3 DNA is TGTGCCAGCAGCTTATCGGGACAGGGGGCATCGGGCTATGGCTACACCTTC. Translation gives CASSLSGQGASGYGYTF.

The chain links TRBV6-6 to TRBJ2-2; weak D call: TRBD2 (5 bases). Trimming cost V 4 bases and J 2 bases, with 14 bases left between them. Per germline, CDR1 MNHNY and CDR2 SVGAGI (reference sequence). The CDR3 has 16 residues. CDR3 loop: CASSFNPGVNTGELFF. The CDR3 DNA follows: TGTGCCAGCAGTTTCAATCCCGGGGTTAACACCGGGGAGCTGTTTTTT.

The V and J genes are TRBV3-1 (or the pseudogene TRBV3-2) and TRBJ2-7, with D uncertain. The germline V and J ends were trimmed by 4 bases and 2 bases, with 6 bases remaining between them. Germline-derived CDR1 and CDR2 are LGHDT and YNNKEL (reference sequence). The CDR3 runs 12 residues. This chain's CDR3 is CASSPQAYEQYF. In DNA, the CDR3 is TGTGCCAGCAGCCCCCAAGCCTACGAGCAGTACTTC.

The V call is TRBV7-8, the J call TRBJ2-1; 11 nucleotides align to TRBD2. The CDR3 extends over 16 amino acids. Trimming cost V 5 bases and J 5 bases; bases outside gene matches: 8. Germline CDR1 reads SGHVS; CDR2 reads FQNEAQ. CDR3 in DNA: TGTGCCAGCAGCCCCCGGACTAGCGGGTCTCACAATGAGCAGTTCTTC. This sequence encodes CASSPRTSGSHNEQFF. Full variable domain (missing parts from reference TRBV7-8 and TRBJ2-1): GAGVSQSPRYKVAKRGQDVALRCDPISGHVSLFWYQQALGQGPEFLTYFQNEAQLDKSGLPSDRFFAERPEGSVSTLKIQRTQQEDSAVYLCASSPRTSGSHNEQFFGPGTRLTVL.

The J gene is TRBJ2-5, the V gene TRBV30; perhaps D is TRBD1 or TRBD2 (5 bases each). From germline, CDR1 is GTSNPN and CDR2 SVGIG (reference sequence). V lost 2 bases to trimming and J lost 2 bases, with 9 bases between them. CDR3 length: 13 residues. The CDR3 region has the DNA TGTGCCTGGAGTTTTGGGGGTCAAGAGACCCAGTACTTC. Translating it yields CAWSFGGQETQYF.

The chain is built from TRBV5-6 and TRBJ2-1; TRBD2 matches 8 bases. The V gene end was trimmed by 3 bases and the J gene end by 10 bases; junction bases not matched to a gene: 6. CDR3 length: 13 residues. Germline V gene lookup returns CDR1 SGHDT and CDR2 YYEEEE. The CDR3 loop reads CASSWGAGAEQFF. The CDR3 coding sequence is TGTGCCAGCAGCTGGGGAGCGGGAGCCGAGCAGTTCTTC. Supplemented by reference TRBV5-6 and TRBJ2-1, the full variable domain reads DAGVTQSPTHLIKTRGQQVTLRCSPKSGHDTVSWYQQALGQGPQFIFQYYEEEERQRGNFPDRFSGHQFPNYSSELNVNALLLGDSALYLCASSWGAGAEQFFGPGTRLTVL.

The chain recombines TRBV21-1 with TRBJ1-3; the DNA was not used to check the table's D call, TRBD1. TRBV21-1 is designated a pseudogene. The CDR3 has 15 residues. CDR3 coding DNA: TGTGCCAGCAGCAAAGGGCAGTCCTCTGGAAACACCATATATTTT. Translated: CASSKGQSSGNTIYF.

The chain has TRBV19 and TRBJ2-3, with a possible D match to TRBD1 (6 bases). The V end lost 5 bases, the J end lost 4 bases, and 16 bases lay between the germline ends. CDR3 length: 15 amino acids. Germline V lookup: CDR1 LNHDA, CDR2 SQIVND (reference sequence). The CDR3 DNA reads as TGTGCCAGTAGTCCCTGGGGCAGGGGTCCAGATACGCAGTATTTT. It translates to CASSPWGRGPDTQYF.

CDR3 residues: CASSWGTGEREKLFF. The CDR3 DNA reads TGCGCCAGCAGCTGGGGGACAGGGGAGAGGGAAAAACTGTTTTTT. The chain recombines TRBV5-1 with TRBJ1-4; TRBD1 agrees at 10 bases. The trim removed 3 bases at V and 8 bases at J, leaving 7 bases unmatched. Per germline, CDR1 SGHRS and CDR2 YFSETQ. The length of the CDR3 is 15 residues.